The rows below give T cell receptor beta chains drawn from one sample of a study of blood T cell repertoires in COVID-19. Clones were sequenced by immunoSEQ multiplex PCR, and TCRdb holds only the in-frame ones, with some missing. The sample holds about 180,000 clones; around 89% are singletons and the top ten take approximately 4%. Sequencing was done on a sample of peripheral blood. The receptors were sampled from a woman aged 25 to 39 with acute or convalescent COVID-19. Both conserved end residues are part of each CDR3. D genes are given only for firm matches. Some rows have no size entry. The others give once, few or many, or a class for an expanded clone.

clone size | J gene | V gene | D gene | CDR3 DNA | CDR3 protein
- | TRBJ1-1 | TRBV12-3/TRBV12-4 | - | TGTGCCAGCAGTTCCTCCTCGGGGGTATCTTTCTTT | CASSSSSGVSFF
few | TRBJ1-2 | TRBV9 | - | TGTGCCAGCTCCCGGGTTTTTGATGGCTACACCTTC | CASSRVFDGYTF
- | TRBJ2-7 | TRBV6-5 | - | TGTGCCAGCAGTATTCAGGGTACCTACGAGCAGTACTTC | CASSIQGTYEQYF
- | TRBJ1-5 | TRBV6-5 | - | TGTGCCAGCACCTATGCCAGGGATCAGCCCCAGCATTTT | CASTYARDQPQHF
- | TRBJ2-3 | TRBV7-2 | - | TGTGCCAGCAGCTTAGAGTGGGGCTTCGCAGCGGGGCAGTATTTT | CASSLEWGFAAGQYF
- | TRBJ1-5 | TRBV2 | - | TGTGCCAGCGGAGTTTATAGCAATCAGCCCCAGCATTTT | CASGVYSNQPQHF
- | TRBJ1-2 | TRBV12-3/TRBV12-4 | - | TGTGCCAGCAGCTCCGGGGAGAGGGGCTACACCTTC | CASSSGERGYTF
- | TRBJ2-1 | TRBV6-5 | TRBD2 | TGTGCCAGCAGTCAAAATAGCGGGAGCTACAATGAGCAGTTCTTC | CASSQNSGSYNEQFF
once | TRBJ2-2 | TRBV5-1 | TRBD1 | TGCGCCAGCAGCGTCGGGACAGGGAAGAGTGTGGAGCTGTTTTTT | CASSVGTGKSVELFF
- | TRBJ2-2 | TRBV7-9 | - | TGTGCCAGCAGCCCTTACTACACCGGGGAGCTGTTTTTT | CASSPYYTGELFF
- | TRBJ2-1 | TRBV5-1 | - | TGCGCCAGCAGCTTGGACTCCGGCTCCTACAATGAGCAGTTCTTC | CASSLDSGSYNEQFF
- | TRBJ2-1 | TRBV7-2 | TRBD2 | TGTGCCAGCAGCTTTTACGCGGGAGAAGGTGAGCAGTTCTTC | CASSFYAGEGEQFF
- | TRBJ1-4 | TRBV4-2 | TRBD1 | TGTGCCAGCAGCCAAGATATGACAGGGGGCCGGGGTAGGGAAAAACTGTTTTTT | CASSQDMTGGRGREKLFF
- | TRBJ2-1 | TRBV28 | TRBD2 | TGTGCCAGCAGTTTACGGGGGACTACCACCCCGGGGCAGTTCTTC | CASSLRGTTTPGQFF
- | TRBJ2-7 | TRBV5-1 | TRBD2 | TGCGCCAGCAGGTTGGCGGGAGCCCACTACGAGCAGTACTTC | CASRLAGAHYEQYF
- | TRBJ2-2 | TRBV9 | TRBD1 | TGTGCCAGCAGCGTGGGACAGGGATTAGGGGAGCTGTTTTTT | CASSVGQGLGELFF
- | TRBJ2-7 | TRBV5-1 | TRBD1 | TGCGCCAGCAGGCGGGACAGGGCCTCCTACGAGCAGTACTTC | CASRRDRASYEQYF
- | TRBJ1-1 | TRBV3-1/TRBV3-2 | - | TGTGCCAGCAGCCAAGCTGGGGGCGAAGCTTTCTTT | CASSQAGGEAFF
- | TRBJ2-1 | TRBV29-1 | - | TGCAGCGTCCTTAGGGGGAGTGAGCAGTTCTTC | CSVLRGSEQFF
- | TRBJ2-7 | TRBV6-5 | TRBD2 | TGTGCCAGCAGAGCTAGCGGGAGGCGCGAGCAGTACTTC | CASRASGRREQYF
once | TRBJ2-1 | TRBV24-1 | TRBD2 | TGTGCCACCAGTGATTTGAGGCGGGAGGTTAGTGAGCAGTTCTTC | CATSDLRREVSEQFF
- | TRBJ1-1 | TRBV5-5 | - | TGTGCCAGCAGCTTCGCCGGGGGGGCTTTCTTT | CASSFAGGAFF
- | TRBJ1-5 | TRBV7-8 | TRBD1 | TGTGCCAGCAGCGCTCGACAGGGTTATAGCAATCAGCCCCAGCATTTT | CASSARQGYSNQPQHF
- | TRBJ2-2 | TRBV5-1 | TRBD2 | TGCGCCAGCAGCCCCCTAGCGGGAGCGGCGAACACCGGGGAGCTGTTTTTT | CASSPLAGAANTGELFF
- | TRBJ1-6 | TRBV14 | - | TGTGCCAGCAGCCAAGACCGCGGCTCCTATAATTCACCCCTCCACTTT | CASSQDRGSYNSPLHF
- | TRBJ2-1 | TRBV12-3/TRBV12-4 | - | TGTGCCAGCAAACCCCTCGGGAATGAGCAGTTCTTC | CASKPLGNEQFF
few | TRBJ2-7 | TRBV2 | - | TGTGCCAGCAGGGACTTGCACTCCTACGAGCAGTACTTC | CASRDLHSYEQYF
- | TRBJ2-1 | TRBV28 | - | TGTGCCAGCACCTGGAGGGGGCGCGTGAATGAGCAGTTCTTC | CASTWRGRVNEQFF
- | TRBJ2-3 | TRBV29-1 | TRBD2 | TGCAGCGTTGGGGAGGGGGATACGCAGTATTTT | CSVGEGDTQYF
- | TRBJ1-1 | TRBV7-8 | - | TGTGCCAGCAGCTTAGGTATGAACACTGAAGCTTTCTTT | CASSLGMNTEAFF
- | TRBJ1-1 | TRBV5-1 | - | TGCGCCAGCAGCTCCCGCCCGGGGGGAACTGAAGCTTTCTTT | CASSSRPGGTEAFF
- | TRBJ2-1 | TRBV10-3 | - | TGTGCCATCAGTAGAAGTCGGGGTGAGCAGTTCTTC | CAISRSRGEQFF
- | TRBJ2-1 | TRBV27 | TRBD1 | TGTGCCTACCGGGACAGGGCGTCGAATGAGCAGTTCTTC | CAYRDRASNEQFF
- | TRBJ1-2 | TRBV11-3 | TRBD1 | TGTGCCAGTTCGGGGTTCGGACAGGGGTATGGCTACACCTTC | CASSGFGQGYGYTF
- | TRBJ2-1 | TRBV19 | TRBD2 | TGTGCCAGTATTCCCAGCGGGAGGGCCGCGAATGAGCAGTTCTTC | CASIPSGRAANEQFF
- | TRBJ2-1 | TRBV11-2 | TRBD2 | TGTGCCAGTTTGGTAGCGGGAGTGTACGGTGAGCAGTTCTTC | CASLVAGVYGEQFF
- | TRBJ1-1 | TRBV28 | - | TGTGCCAGCTCCCAATTCCAACTAAGGGCTTTCTTT | CASSQFQLRAFF
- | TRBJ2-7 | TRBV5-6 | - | TGTGCCAGCAGCTCCACCTTAAGGGAGAGCTCCTACGAGCAGTACTTC | CASSSTLRESSYEQYF
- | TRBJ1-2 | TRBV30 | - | TGTGCCTGGGACTACGACAGTTATGGTGGCTACACCTTC | CAWDYDSYGGYTF
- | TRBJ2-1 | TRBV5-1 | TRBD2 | TGCGCCAGCAGCCTAGCGGGAGGCCATGAGCAGTTCTTC | CASSLAGGHEQFF
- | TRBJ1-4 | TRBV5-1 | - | TGCGCCAGCAGCTTGAGCCCCGGGGAAAAACTGTTTTTT | CASSLSPGEKLFF
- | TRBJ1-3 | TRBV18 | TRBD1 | TGTGCCAGCTCACCGCTGGGACAGGGATCTGGAAACACCATATATTTT | CASSPLGQGSGNTIYF
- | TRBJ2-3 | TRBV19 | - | TGTGCCAGTAGTATATTATCCTTTTCAGATACGCAGTATTTT | CASSILSFSDTQYF
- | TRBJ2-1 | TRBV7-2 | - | TGTGCCAGCAGCTTAGTAGTTCTAGTGGGGGGTGAGCAGTTCTTC | CASSLVVLVGGEQFF